A single sample is the source of the 10 T cell receptor beta chains below, sequenced in a study of blood T cell repertoires in COVID-19. Produced via immunoSEQ multiplex PCR; TCRdb's table is partial and in-frame only. The sample carries around 100,000 clones, almost 85% recorded once. Sequences were obtained from peripheral blood. These receptors all come from a man aged 40-55 years with active or convalescent COVID-19.

The V call is TRBV15, the J call TRBJ2-7, with 11 bases matching TRBD2. CDR3 length: 16 amino acids. Germline-derived CDR1 and CDR2 are LNHNV and YYDKDF (reference sequence). Trimming removed 0 bases from V and 2 bases from J; junction bases left unmatched: 3. The CDR3 loop is CATSRDRLAGTYEQYF. In DNA, the CDR3 is TGTGCCACCAGCAGAGATAGACTAGCGGGGACCTACGAGCAGTACTTC.

The chain links TRBV3-1 (or the pseudogene TRBV3-2) to TRBJ2-2, with 7 bases matching TRBD2. Germline trimming cut 3 bases from V and 3 bases from J; bases unmatched to any gene: 4. CDR3 length equals 15 residues. The germline CDR1 and CDR2 sequences are LGHDT and YNNKEL (reference sequence). This chain's CDR3 is CASSQAGVDTGELFF. The CDR3, as DNA: TGTGCCAGCAGCCAGGCGGGGGTGGACACCGGGGAGCTGTTTTTT.

The chain carries TRBV11-2 and TRBJ2-3; 11 bases align to TRBD2. V was clipped by 5 bases and J by 4 bases; unmatched bases: 14. This CDR3 region has 18 residues. Germline V gene data show CDR1 as SGHAT and CDR2 as FQNNGV. The CDR3: CASSLRGSGGARADTQYF. The DNA for the CDR3 is TGTGCCAGCAGCCTCCGGGGTAGCGGGGGGGCCAGGGCAGATACGCAGTATTTT.

This chain links TRBV19 with TRBJ2-1; 13 nucleotides align to TRBD2. The trim removed 6 bases at V and 7 bases at J, leaving 9 bases unmatched. The CDR3 extends over 16 amino acids. Looked up from germline, CDR1 is LNHDA and CDR2 is SQIVND (reference sequence). The CDR3 region has the DNA TGTGCCAGTAGGGCACTAGCGGGGGGGCCTGAAAATGAGCAGTTCTTC. This encodes CASRALAGGPENEQFF.

V usage is TRBV9 and J usage is TRBJ2-5, with a possible D match to TRBD1 (6 bases). Looked up from germline, CDR1 is SGDLS and CDR2 is YYNGEE. The V gene lost 5 bases and the J gene lost 5 bases, with 16 bases spanning the gap. The CDR3 consists of 14 residues. The CDR3 coding sequence is TGTGCCAGCAGTCACCAGGGGTCGCAGGAGACCCAGTACTTC. Amino acid sequence: CASSHQGSQETQYF.

The chain joins TRBV2 to TRBJ2-7, with 8 bases that match TRBD2. CDR1 SNHLY and CDR2 FYNNEI come from the germline V gene. The CDR3 has 15 amino acids. V lost 7 bases to trimming and J lost 2 bases; unmatched junction nucleotides: 10. In DNA, the CDR3 is TGTGCCAGCACCCGGGGGGGGGCGTCACCCTACGAGCAGTACTTC. Its translation is CASTRGGASPYEQYF.

V gene TRBV18 combines with J gene TRBJ1-3; the D gene is possibly TRBD1 (5 bases). V was shortened by 3 bases and J by 0 bases, with 12 bases between the two germline ends. CDR3 length: 16 residues. The germline V gene has CDR1 KGHSH and CDR2 LQKENI. In nucleotides, the CDR3 is TGTGCCAGCTCACCTAAAGACAGCGCCTCTGGAAACACCATATATTTT. It codes for CASSPKDSASGNTIYF.

The chain recombines TRBV7-2 with TRBJ2-3; TRBD1 matches at 11 bases. Losses at the gene ends were 5 bases for V and 1 base for J; bases not matched to a gene: 2. The CDR3 is 15 residues long. CDR1 and CDR2 from the germline V gene are SGHTA and FQGNSA. The CDR3 region has the DNA TGTGCCAGCAGCCAGGGACAGGGGGGCACAGATACGCAGTATTTT. Translation gives CASSQGQGGTDTQYF.

V is TRBV5-1 and J is TRBJ1-1; perhaps TRBD1 as D (5 bases). The CDR3 length is 14 residues. V lost 1 base and J 3 bases, leaving 10 bases between the germline ends. Germline assignment: CDR1 SGHRS and CDR2 YFSETQ. As DNA, the CDR3 is TGCGCCAGCAGCTTGTCGGGGGTGGACACTGAAGCTTTCTTT. As protein: CASSLSGVDTEAFF. Variable domain in full (rest from reference TRBV5-1 and TRBJ1-1): KAGVTQTPRYLIKTRGQQVTLSCSPISGHRSVSWYQQTPGQGLQFLFEYFSETQRNKGNFPGRFSGRQFSNSRSEMNVSTLELGDSALYLCASSLSGVDTEAFFGQGTRLTVV.

The chain joins TRBV4-1 to TRBJ2-4, with 7 bases matching TRBD2. Germline V gene data show CDR1 as MGHRA and CDR2 as YSYEKL. The CDR3 extends over 16 amino acids. Trimming at V came to 0 bases and at J to 3 bases, leaving 5 bases not matched to a gene. The DNA for the CDR3 is TGCGCCAGCAGCCAAGAATTGGGGGAGGGCAAAAACATTCAGTACTTC. Translating it yields CASSQELGEGKNIQYF.